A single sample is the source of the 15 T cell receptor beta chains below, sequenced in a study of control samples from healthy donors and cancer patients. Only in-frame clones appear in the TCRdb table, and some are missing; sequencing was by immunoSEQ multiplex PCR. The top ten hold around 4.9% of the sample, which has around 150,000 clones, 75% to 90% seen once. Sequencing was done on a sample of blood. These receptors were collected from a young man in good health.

The chain's CDR3 is CASSHDSNQPQHF. CDR3 DNA: TGTGCCAGCTCACACGACAGTAATCAGCCCCAGCATTTT. The chain combines TRBV18 with TRBJ1-5; D possibly corresponds to TRBD1 (5 bases). Deletions cut 4 bases from V and 4 bases from J, with 8 bases between. In germline, CDR1 is KGHSH, CDR2 LQKENI. This CDR3 region has 13 residues.

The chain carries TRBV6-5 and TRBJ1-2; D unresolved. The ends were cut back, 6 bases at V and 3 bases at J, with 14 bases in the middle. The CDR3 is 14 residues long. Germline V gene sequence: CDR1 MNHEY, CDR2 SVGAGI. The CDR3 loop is CASRGPGRDYGYTF. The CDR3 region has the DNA TGTGCCAGCAGAGGCCCAGGTCGAGACTATGGCTACACCTTC.

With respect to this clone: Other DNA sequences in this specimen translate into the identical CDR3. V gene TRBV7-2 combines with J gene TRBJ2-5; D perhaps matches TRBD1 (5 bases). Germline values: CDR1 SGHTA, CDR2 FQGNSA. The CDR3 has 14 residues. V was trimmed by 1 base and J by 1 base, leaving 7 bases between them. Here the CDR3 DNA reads TGTGCCAGCAGCTTAGGGGGCAGCCAAGAGACCCAGTACTTC. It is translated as CASSLGGSQETQYF.

The CDR3 loop is CASSLAVQGAVEKLFF. Here the CDR3 DNA reads TGCGCCAGCAGCCTGGCGGTACAGGGGGCGGTTGAAAAACTGTTTTTT. V usage is TRBV5-1 and J usage is TRBJ1-4, with 9 bases identical to TRBD1. The germline V gene encodes CDR1 SGHRS and CDR2 YFSETQ. The CDR3 length is 16 residues. The V gene end was trimmed by 4 bases and the J gene end by 7 bases; junction bases not matched to a gene: 11.

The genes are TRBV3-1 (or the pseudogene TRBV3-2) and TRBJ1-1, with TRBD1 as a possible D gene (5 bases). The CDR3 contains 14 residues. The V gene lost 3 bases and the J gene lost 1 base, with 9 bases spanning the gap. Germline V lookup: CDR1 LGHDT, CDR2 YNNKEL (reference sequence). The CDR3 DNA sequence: TGTGCCAGCAGCCATCCAGGGCCGAACACTGAAGCTTTCTTT. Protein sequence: CASSHPGPNTEAFF.

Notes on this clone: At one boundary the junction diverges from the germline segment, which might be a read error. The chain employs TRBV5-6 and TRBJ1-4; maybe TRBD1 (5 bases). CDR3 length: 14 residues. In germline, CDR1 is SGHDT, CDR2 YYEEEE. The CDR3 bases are TGTGCCAGCAGATTGGGTTGGGGGAATGAAAAACTGTTTTTT. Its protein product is CASRLGWGNEKLFF. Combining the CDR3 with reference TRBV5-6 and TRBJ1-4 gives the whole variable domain DAGVTQSPTHLIKTRGQQVTLRCSPKSGHDTVSWYQQALGQGPQFIFQYYEEEERQRGNFPDRFSGHQFPNYSSELNVNALLLGDSALYLCASRLGWGNEKLFFGSGTQLSVL.

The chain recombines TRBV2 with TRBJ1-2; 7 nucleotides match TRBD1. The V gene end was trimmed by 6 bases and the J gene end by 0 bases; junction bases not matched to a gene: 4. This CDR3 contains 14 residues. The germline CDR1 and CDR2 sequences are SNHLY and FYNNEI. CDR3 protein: CASRDRAANYGYTF. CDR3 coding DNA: TGTGCCAGCAGAGACAGGGCAGCTAACTATGGCTACACCTTC.

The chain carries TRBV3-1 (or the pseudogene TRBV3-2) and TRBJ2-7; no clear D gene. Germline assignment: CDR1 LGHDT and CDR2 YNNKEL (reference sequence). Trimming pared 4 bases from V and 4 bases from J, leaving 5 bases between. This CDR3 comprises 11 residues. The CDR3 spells CASSPGYEQYF. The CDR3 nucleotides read TGTGCCAGCAGCCCTGGTTACGAGCAGTACTTC.

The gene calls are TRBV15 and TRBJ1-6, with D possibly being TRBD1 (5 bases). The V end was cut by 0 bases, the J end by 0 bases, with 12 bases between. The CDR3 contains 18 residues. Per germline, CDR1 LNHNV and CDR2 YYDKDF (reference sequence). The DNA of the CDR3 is TGTGCCACCAGCAGAGATTCGACAGCGAGCTCCTATAATTCACCCCTCCACTTT. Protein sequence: CATSRDSTASSYNSPLHF.

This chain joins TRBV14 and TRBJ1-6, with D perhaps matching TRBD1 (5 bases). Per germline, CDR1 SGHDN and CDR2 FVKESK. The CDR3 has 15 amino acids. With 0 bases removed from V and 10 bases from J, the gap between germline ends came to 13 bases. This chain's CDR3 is CASSQESQGRSPLHF. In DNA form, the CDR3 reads TGTGCCAGCAGCCAAGAATCCCAGGGTCGGTCACCCCTCCACTTT.

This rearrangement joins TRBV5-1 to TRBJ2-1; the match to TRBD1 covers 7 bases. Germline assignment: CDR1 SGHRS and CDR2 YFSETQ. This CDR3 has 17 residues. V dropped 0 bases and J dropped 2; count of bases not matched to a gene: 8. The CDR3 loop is CASSLAGDRKTYNEQFF. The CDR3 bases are TGCGCCAGCAGCTTGGCAGGGGACAGAAAAACCTACAATGAGCAGTTCTTC.

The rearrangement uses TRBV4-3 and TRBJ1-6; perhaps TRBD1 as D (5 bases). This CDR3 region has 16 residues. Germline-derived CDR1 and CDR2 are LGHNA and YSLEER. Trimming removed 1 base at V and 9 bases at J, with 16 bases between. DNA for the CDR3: TGCGCCAGCAGCCAAGGGGGCGGGCAGGGAGCTTCACCCCTCCACTTT. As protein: CASSQGGGQGASPLHF.

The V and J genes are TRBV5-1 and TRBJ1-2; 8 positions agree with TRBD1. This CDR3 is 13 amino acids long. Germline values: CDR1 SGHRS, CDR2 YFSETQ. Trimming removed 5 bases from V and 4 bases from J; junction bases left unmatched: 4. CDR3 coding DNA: TGCGCCAGCAGAACGGGACAGGCCTATGGCTACACCTTC. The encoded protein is CASRTGQAYGYTF.

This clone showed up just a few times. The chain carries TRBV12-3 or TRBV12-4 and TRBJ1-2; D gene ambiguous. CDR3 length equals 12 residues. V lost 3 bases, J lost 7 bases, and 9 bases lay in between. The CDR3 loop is CASSFSGVGYTF. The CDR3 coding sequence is TGTGCCAGCAGTTTCTCTGGGGTTGGCTACACCTTC.

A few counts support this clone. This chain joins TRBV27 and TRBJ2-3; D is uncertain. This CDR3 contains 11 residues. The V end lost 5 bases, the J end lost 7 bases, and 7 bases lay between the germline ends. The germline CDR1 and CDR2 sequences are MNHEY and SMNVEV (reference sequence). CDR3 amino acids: CASSSINTQYF. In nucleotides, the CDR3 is TGTGCCAGCAGTAGCATCAATACGCAGTATTTT.